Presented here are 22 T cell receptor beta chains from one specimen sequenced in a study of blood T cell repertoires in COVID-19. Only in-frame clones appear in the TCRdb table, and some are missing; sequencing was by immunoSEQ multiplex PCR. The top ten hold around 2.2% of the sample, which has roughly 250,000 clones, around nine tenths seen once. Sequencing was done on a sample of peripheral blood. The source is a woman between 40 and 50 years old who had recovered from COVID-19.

The CDR3 bases are TGTGCCAGTAGAAAATTCACCGGGACAGGGGATTCCTACGAGCAGTACTTC. Its translation: CASRKFTGTGDSYEQYF. The chain has TRBV19 and TRBJ2-7, with 10 nucleotides matching TRBD1. V shed 6 bases and J 1 base; nucleotides not matched to a gene: 12. Looked up from germline, CDR1 is LNHDA and CDR2 is SQIVND (reference sequence). The CDR3 runs to 17 residues. Full variable domain (rest looked up from reference TRBV19 and TRBJ2-7): DGGITQSPKYLFRKEGQNVTLSCEQNLNHDAMYWYRQDPGQGLRLIYYSQIVNDFQKGDIAEGYSVSREKKESFPLTVTSAQKNPTAFYLCASRKFTGTGDSYEQYFGPGTRLTVT.

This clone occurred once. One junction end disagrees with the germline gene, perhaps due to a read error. CDR3: CASSSDRGLGETQYF. The DNA of the CDR3 is TGTGCTAGCAGCTCGGACAGGGGGCTGGGAGAGACCCAGTACTTC. The chain employs TRBV7-7 and TRBJ2-5; TRBD1 agrees at 11 bases. CDR3 length equals 15 residues. The V gene's germline CDR1 is SSHAT and CDR2 FNYEAQ (reference sequence).

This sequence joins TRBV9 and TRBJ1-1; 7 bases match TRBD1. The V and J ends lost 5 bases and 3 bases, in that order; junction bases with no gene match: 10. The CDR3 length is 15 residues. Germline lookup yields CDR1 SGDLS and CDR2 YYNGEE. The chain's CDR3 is CASSSRGLSYTEAFF. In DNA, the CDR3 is TGTGCCAGCAGTTCAAGGGGGCTATCGTACACTGAAGCTTTCTTT.

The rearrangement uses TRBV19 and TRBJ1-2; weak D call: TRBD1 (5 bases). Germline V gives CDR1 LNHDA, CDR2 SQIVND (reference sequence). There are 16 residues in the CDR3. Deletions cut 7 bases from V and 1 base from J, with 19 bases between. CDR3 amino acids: CASTRGRGDINYGYTF. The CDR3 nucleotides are TGTGCCAGTACAAGGGGTCGCGGGGATATTAACTATGGCTACACCTTC.

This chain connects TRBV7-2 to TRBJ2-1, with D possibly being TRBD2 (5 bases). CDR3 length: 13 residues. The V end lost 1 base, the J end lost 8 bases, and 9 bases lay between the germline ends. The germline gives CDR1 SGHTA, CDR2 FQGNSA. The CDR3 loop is CASSLEEGYEQFF. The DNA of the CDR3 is TGTGCCAGCAGCTTAGAAGAGGGCTATGAGCAGTTCTTC.

The CDR3 loop is CASSPFSSGNTIYF. The CDR3 coding sequence is TGTGCCAGCAGTCCCTTTTCCTCTGGAAACACCATATATTTT. The chain uses TRBV6-2 or TRBV6-3 and TRBJ1-3; D is unresolved. The CDR3 is made up of 14 amino acids. Trimming took off 5 bases at V and 0 bases at J, with 8 bases between the two ends. CDR1 and CDR2 from the germline V gene are MNHEY and SVGEGT.

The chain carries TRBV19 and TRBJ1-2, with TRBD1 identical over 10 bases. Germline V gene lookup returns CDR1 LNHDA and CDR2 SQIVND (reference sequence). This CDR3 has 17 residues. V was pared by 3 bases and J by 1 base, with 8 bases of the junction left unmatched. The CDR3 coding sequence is TGTGCCAGTAGTATTTGGACAGGGGGGCTTGTTAACTATGGCTACACCTTC. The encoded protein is CASSIWTGGLVNYGYTF.

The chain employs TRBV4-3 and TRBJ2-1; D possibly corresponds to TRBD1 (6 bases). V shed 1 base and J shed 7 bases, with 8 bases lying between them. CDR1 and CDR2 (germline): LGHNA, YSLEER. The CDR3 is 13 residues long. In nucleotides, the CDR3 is TGCGCCAGCAGCCAAGGTAGGGGGAATGAGCAGTTCTTC. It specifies CASSQGRGNEQFF.

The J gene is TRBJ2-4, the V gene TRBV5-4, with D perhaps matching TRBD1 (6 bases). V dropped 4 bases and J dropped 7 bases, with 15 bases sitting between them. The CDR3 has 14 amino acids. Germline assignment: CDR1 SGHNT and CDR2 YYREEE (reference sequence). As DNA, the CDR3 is TGTGCCAGCAGCGAACAGGGTATCCCCAACATTCAGTACTTC. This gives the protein CASSEQGIPNIQYF.

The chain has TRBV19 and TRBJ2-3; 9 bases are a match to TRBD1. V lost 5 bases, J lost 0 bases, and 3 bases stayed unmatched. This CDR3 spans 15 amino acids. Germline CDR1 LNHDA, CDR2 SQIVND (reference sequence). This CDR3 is CASSRQGVSTDTQYF. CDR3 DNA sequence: TGTGCCAGTAGTCGACAGGGGGTAAGCACAGATACGCAGTATTTT.

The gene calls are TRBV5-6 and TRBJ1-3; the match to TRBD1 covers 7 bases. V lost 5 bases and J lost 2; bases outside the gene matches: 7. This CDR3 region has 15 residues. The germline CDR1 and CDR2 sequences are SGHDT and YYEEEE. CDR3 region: CASSSEQGTGNTIYF. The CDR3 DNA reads TGTGCCAGCAGTTCGGAACAGGGGACTGGAAACACCATATATTTT. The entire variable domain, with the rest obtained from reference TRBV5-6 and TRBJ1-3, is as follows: DAGVTQSPTHLIKTRGQQVTLRCSPKSGHDTVSWYQQALGQGPQFIFQYYEEEERQRGNFPDRFSGHQFPNYSSELNVNALLLGDSALYLCASSSEQGTGNTIYFGEGSWLTVV.

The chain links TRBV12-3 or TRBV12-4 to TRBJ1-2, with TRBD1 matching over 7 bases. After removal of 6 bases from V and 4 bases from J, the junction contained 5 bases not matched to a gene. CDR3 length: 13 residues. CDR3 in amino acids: CASSRGQSYGYTF. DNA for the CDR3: TGTGCCAGCAGCCGGGGACAGAGCTATGGCTACACCTTC.

The CDR3 DNA reads as TGTGCCAGCAGTGAGGGACAGGGGGCATCGGGAAGAGGATGGGAGACCCAGTACTTC. Its protein product is CASSEGQGASGRGWETQYF. The chain joins TRBV6-1 to TRBJ2-5; 12 bases are shared with TRBD1. The CDR3 runs to 19 residues. Unmatched junction bases numbered 16, after V lost 3 bases and J lost 5 bases. Germline values: CDR1 MNHNS, CDR2 SASEGT.

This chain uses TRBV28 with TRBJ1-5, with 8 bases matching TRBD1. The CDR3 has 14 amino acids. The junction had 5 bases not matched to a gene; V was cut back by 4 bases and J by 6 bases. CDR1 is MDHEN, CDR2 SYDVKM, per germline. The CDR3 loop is CASSSTGEGQPQHF. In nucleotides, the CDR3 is TGTGCCAGCAGTTCGACAGGGGAAGGTCAGCCCCAGCATTTT.

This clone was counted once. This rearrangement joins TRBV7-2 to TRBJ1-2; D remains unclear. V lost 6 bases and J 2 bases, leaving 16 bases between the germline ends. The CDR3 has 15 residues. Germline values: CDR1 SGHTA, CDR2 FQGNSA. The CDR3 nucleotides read TGTGCCAGCAGGCTAGCATCAGTAATCAACTATGGCTACACCTTC. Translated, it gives CASRLASVINYGYTF.

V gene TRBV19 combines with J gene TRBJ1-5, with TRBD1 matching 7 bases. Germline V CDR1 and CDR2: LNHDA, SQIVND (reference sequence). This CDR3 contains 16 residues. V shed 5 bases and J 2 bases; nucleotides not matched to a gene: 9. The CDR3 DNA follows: TGTGCCAGTAGTGCACTGGGGCAGGGGGGCAATCAGCCCCAGCATTTT. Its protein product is CASSALGQGGNQPQHF. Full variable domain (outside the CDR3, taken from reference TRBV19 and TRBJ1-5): DGGITQSPKYLFRKEGQNVTLSCEQNLNHDAMYWYRQDPGQGLRLIYYSQIVNDFQKGDIAEGYSVSREKKESFPLTVTSAQKNPTAFYLCASSALGQGGNQPQHFGDGTRLSIL.

The CDR3 protein is CASSPGSDGNTIYF. For the CDR3, the DNA is TGTGCCAGCTCACCAGGTAGCGATGGAAACACCATATATTTT. V is TRBV18 and J is TRBJ1-3; the D is unclear. The CDR3 is made up of 14 amino acids. V was clipped by 2 bases and J by 3 bases, with 8 bases between them. The V gene's germline CDR1 is KGHSH and CDR2 LQKENI.

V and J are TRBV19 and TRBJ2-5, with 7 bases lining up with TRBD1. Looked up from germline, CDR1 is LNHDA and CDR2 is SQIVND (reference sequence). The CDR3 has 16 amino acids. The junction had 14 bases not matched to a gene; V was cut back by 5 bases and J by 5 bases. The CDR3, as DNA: TGTGCCAGTAGTCATACAGGGGCACCGATCCGGGAGACCCAGTACTTC. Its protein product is CASSHTGAPIRETQYF.

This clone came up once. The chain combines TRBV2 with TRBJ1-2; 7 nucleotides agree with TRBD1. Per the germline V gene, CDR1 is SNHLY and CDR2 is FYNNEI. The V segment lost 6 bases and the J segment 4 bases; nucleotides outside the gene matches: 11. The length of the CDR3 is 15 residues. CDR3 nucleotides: TGTGCCAGCAGCGTCGGGGACAGAGGGCCCTATGGCTACACCTTC. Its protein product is CASSVGDRGPYGYTF.

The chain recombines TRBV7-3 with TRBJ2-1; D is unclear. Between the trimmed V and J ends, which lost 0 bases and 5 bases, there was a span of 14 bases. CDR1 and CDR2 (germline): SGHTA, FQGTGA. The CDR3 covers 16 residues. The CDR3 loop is CASSLTSNWNDNEQFF. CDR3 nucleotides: TGTGCCAGCAGCTTAACTAGCAATTGGAACGACAATGAGCAGTTCTTC. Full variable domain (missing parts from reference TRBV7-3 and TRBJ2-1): GAGVSQTPSNKVTEKGKYVELRCDPISGHTALYWYRQSLGQGPEFLIYFQGTGAADDSGLPNDRFFAVRPEGSVSTLKIQRTERGDSAVYLCASSLTSNWNDNEQFFGPGTRLTVL.

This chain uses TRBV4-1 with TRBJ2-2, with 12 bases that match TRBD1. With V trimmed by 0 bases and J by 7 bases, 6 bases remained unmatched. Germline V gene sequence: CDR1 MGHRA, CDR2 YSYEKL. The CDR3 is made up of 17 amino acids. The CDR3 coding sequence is TGCGCCAGCAGCCAAGACCCGGGACAGGGGGCGGTCGGGGAGCTGTTTTTT. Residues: CASSQDPGQGAVGELFF.

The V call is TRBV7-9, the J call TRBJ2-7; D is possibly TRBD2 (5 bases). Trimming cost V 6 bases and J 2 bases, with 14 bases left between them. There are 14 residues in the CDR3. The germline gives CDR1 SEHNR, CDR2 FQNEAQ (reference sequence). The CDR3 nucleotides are TGTGCCAGCAGGTCGGGGTTATCGGCCTACGAGCAGTACTTC. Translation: CASRSGLSAYEQYF.